These 8 T cell receptor beta chains were sequenced from one sample in a study of CD8+ T cells in alopecia areata. Stated treatment: oral pan-JAK inhibitor, 5-10 mg twice daily. Lesional scalp tissue (obtained by punch biopsy) and peripheral blood were collected from alopecia areata patients. The sequencing template was cDNA reverse transcribed from extracted RNA. Sequencing used immunoSEQ multiplex PCR; TCRdb keeps in-frame clones, though not all of them. The sample lists around 4,800 clones, 85% to 95% seen once, with over 15% in the top ten. The sample consisted of skin, taken at week 4, from a patient treated with tofacitinib. These receptors came from a human donor with alopecia areata.

In the case of this clone: An end of the junction does not agree with germline; a read error may underlie this. The chain couples TRBV6-6 to TRBJ2-1; D might be TRBD2 (6 bases). Germline-derived CDR1 and CDR2 are MNHNY and SVGAGI (reference sequence). The CDR3 has 12 amino acids. The CDR3 bases are TGTGCCAGCAGTCCCGGGACTCCCACGTCGCTCTTC. It encodes CASSPGTPTSLF.

This chain joins TRBV6-5 and TRBJ1-6; a weak D match, TRBD1 (6 bases). This CDR3 is built from 15 residues. The V gene's germline CDR1 is MNHEY and CDR2 SVGAGI. V was shortened by 4 bases and J by 8 bases, with 15 bases between the two germline ends. The DNA of the CDR3 is TGTGCCAGCAGTTTCTCTACAGGGCCCGATTCACCCCTCCACTTT. As protein: CASSFSTGPDSPLHF.

V usage is TRBV29-1 and J usage is TRBJ2-2; 7 bases are a match to TRBD1. The V gene end was trimmed by 5 bases and the J gene end by 3 bases; junction bases not matched to a gene: 9. CDR3 length equals 15 residues. CDR1 is SQVTM and CDR2 is ANQGSEA in the germline V gene. The CDR3 reads CSVLDDRVDTGELFF. DNA of the CDR3: TGCAGCGTTCTGGACGACAGGGTGGACACCGGGGAGCTGTTTTTT.

The CDR3 is CASSTGTGSSYEQYF. The DNA of the CDR3 is TGTGCCAGCAGCACCGGGACAGGCAGCTCCTACGAGCAGTACTTC. J is TRBJ2-7 and V is TRBV6-1, with TRBD1 matching over 8 bases. From germline, CDR1 is MNHNS and CDR2 SASEGT. This CDR3 is built from 15 residues. The V gene end was trimmed by 6 bases and the J gene end by 0 bases; junction bases not matched to a gene: 7.

The genes are TRBV29-1 and TRBJ2-5; no clear D gene. Germline-derived CDR1 and CDR2 are SQVTM and ANQGSEA. The CDR3 is made up of 12 amino acids. Deletions cut 4 bases from V and 1 base from J, with 7 bases between. The chain's CDR3 is CSVVTGQETQYF. In DNA, the CDR3 is TGCAGCGTTGTAACGGGCCAAGAGACCCAGTACTTC. The whole variable domain, filled in from reference TRBV29-1 and TRBJ2-5, reads SAVISQKPSRDICQRGTSLTIQCQVDSQVTMMFWYRQQPGQSLTLIATANQGSEATYESGFVIDKFPISRPNLTFSTLTVSNMSPEDSSIYLCSVVTGQETQYFGPGTRLLVL.

This sequence joins TRBV7-7 and TRBJ2-1; 8 nucleotides match TRBD2. CDR3 length: 17 residues. After removal of 5 bases from V and 8 bases from J, the junction contained 17 bases not matched to a gene. Germline-derived CDR1 and CDR2 are SSHAT and FNYEAQ (reference sequence). In nucleotides, the CDR3 is TGTGCCAGCAGCCCCGGGACTAGTTTTCGGCAGGGACATGAGCAGTTCTTC. Its protein is CASSPGTSFRQGHEQFF.

The genes are TRBV27 and TRBJ1-2; 7 bases map to TRBD1. The germline CDR1 and CDR2 sequences are MNHEY and SMNVEV (reference sequence). V shed 5 bases and J 4 bases; nucleotides not matched to a gene: 10. The CDR3 has 15 amino acids. CDR3 sequence: CASSLSRGLGYGYTF. The CDR3 DNA follows: TGTGCCAGCAGTCTCTCCAGGGGGTTAGGCTATGGCTACACCTTC.

The chain is built from TRBV29-1 and TRBJ1-1, with a tentative D call TRBD1 (6 bases). V gave up 4 bases and J gave up 8 bases, with 11 bases separating them. The CDR3 loop spans 11 amino acids. The germline V gene has CDR1 SQVTM and CDR2 ANQGSEA. The CDR3 sequence is CSVGRGEEAFF. In nucleotides, the CDR3 is TGCAGCGTTGGCAGGGGAGAGGAAGCTTTCTTT.